What follows is one TCR beta chain and its context. Its antigen is unknown. This record comes from a study of PD-1 blockade in classical Hodgkin lymphoma. Study-wide results and limits: Some patients began nivolumab under 1 year after ASCT. These patients were excluded from later analyses. Prior to therapy, complete responders displayed diversity much like that of newly diagnosed patients. Diversity in CD4+ TCRs, unlike that measured in CD8+ TCRs, had risen significantly by C4D1.

Relapse after autologous stem cell transplantation occurred in every patient, and brentuximab vedotin exposure varied. Relapsed/refractory classical Hodgkin lymphoma patients had complete, partial or progressive responses. CDR1 SGDLS and CDR2 YYNGEE come from the germline V gene. Trimming removed 0 bases at V and 4 bases at J, with 11 bases between. The CDR3 sequence is 15 residues long. Sequencing was performed with immunoSEQ multiplex PCR; in TCRdb, only in-frame clones are kept and a portion is missing. This table holds over 20,000 clones, 77% found once. J is TRBJ1-5 and V is TRBV9, with a tentative D call TRBD1 (5 bases). This sequence originates from a human donor with classical Hodgkin lymphoma. The sample was peripheral blood mononuclear cells (PBMCs), taken before the second cycle of nivolumab. CDR3 coding DNA: TGTGCCAGCAGCGTAGATGGTGACAGAAATCAGCCCCAGCATTTT. Translating gives CASSVDGDRNQPQHF.